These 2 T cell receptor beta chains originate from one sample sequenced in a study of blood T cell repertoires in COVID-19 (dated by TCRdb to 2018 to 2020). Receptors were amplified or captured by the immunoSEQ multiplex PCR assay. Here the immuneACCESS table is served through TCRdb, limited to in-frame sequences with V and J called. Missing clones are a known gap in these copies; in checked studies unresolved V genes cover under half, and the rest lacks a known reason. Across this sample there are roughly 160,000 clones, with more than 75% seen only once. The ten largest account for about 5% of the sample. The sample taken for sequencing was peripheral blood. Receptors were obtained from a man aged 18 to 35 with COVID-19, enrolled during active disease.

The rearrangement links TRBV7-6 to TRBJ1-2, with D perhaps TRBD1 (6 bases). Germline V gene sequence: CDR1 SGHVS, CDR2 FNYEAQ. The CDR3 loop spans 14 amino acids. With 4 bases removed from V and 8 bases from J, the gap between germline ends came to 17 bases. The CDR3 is CASSSHSRGSGYTF. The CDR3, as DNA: TGTGCCAGCAGCTCTCACAGCAGGGGATCAGGCTACACCTTC.

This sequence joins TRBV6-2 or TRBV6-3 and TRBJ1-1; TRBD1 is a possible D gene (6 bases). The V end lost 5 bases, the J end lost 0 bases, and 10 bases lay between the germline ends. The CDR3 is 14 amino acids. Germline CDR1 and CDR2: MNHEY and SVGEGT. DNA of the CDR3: TGTGCCAGCAGTCAGGGGACTATGAACACTGAAGCTTTCTTT. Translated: CASSQGTMNTEAFF.